This T cell receptor (beta chain) was found in a study of post-analysis software for immune sequencing data. For the study at large: As for disease course, relapsing-remitting, secondary progressive and progressive-relapsing multiple sclerosis were all included.

The library was made from cDNA and included unique molecular identifiers. T cells numbering about 0.85 to 11 million yielded cDNA molecules that totaled roughly 0.5 million. TCRdb recomputed calls from the PCR reads with MiXCR, one row per CDR3 protein. The table records 750,000 to 950,000 distinct CDR3 sequences, roughly 50% of them present only once. About this clonotype: Its antigen is not identified.

Study-wide results and caveats: Co-batched samples clustered tightly together by F measure.

The source of this sequence is a girl under 18 with multiple sclerosis. What was sequenced was blood.

CDR3: CASSYLRLARYEQYF. The CDR3 nucleotides read TGTGCCAGCAGCTACCTAAGACTAGCCCGCTACGAGCAGTACTTC. The chain employs TRBV7-2 and TRBJ2-7; 7 positions agree with TRBD2. J lost 3 bases, V lost 4 bases, and 9 bases had no gene match. The CDR3 runs to 15 residues. The germline V gene has CDR1 SGHTA and CDR2 FQGNSA.